This entry lists 2 T cell receptor beta chains sequenced from one sample in a study of T-cell reconstitution after alpha-beta-depleted transplantation in children. Unique molecular identifiers were incorporated during preparation of the TCRbeta library. Using its own MiXCR run on the PCR reads, TCRdb lists one record per CDR3 protein. The sample lists almost 250,000 distinct CDR3 sequences, roughly 25% occurring once. The material was PBMCs, obtained before TCRalphabeta/CD19-depleted stem cell transplant. These receptors all stem from a girl aged 2 to 9 with Fanconi anemia, due to receive a stem cell transplant.

This clonotype was detected only a few times. The genes are TRBV29-1 and TRBJ2-1, with TRBD2 matching over 8 bases. In germline, CDR1 is SQVTM, CDR2 ANQGSEA. The junction had 8 bases not matched to a gene; V was cut back by 5 bases and J by 8 bases. This CDR3 has 13 amino acids. The CDR3 DNA follows: TGCAGCGTTCCCAGCGGGAGTCGCTATGAGCAGTTCTTC. Protein sequence: CSVPSGSRYEQFF.

This clonotype has at least ten counts. The chain links TRBV20-1 to TRBJ2-1, with TRBD2 matching over 13 bases. CDR1 and CDR2 from the germline V gene are DFQATT and SNEGSKA (reference sequence). There are 18 residues in the CDR3. V lost 4 bases to trimming and J lost 0 bases; unmatched junction nucleotides: 9. The CDR3 nucleotides read TGCAGTGCTATAGGGACTAGCGGGGCCCTTAGCTCCTACAATGAGCAGTTCTTC. Its protein product is CSAIGTSGALSSYNEQFF.